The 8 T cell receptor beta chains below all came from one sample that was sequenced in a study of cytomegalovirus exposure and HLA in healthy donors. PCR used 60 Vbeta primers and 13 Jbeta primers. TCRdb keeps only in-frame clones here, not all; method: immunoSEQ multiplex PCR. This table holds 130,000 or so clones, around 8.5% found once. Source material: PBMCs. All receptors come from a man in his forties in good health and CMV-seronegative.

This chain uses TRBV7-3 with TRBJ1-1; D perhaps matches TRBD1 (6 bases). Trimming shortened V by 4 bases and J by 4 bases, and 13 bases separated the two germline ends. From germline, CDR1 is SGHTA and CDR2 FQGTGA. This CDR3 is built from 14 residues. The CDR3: CASSSIEGVTEAFF. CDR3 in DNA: TGTGCCAGCAGCTCGATAGAGGGGGTCACTGAAGCTTTCTTT.

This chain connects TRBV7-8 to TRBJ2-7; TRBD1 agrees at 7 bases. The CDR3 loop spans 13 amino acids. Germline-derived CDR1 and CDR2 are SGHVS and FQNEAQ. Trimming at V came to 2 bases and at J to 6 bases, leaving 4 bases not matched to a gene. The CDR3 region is CASSLYGTVEQYF. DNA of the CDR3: TGTGCCAGCAGCTTATACGGGACAGTCGAGCAGTACTTC.

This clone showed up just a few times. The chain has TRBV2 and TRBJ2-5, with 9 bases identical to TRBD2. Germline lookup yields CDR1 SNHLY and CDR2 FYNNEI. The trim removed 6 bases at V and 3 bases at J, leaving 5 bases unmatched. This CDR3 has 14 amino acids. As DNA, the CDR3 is TGTGCCAGCAGGAGATCTAGCGGGGAAGAGACCCAGTACTTC. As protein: CASRRSSGEETQYF. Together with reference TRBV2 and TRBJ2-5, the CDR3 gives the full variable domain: EPEVTQTPSHQVTQMGQEVILRCVPISNHLYFYWYRQILGQKVEFLVSFYNNEISEKSEIFDDQFSVERPDGSNFTLKIRSTKLEDSAMYFCASRRSSGEETQYFGPGTRLLVL.

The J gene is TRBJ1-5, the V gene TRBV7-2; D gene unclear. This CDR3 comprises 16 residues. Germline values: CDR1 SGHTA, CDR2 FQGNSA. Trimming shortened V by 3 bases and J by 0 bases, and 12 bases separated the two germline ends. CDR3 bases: TGTGCCAGCAGCTTGAGGGCAGGATATAGCAATCAGCCCCAGCATTTT. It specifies CASSLRAGYSNQPQHF. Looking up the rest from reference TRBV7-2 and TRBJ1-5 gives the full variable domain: GAGVSQSPSNKVTEKGKDVELRCDPISGHTALYWYRQSLGQGLEFLIYFQGNSAPDKSGLPSDRFSAERTGGSVSTLTIQRTQQEDSAVYLCASSLRAGYSNQPQHFGDGTRLSIL.

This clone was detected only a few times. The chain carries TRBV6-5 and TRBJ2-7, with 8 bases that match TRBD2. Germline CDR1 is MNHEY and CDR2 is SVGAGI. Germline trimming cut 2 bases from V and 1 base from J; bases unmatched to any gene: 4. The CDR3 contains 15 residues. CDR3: CASSYGSGGSYEQYF. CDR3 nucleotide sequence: TGTGCCAGCAGTTACGGGAGCGGGGGATCCTACGAGCAGTACTTC.

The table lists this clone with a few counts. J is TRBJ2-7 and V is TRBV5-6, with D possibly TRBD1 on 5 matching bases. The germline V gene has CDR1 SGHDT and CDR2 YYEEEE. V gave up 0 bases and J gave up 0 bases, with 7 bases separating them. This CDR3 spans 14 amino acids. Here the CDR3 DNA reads TGTGCCAGCAGCTTGGGACAGATCTCCTACGAGCAGTACTTC. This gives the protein CASSLGQISYEQYF. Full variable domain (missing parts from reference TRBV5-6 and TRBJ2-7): DAGVTQSPTHLIKTRGQQVTLRCSPKSGHDTVSWYQQALGQGPQFIFQYYEEEERQRGNFPDRFSGHQFPNYSSELNVNALLLGDSALYLCASSLGQISYEQYFGPGTRLTVT.

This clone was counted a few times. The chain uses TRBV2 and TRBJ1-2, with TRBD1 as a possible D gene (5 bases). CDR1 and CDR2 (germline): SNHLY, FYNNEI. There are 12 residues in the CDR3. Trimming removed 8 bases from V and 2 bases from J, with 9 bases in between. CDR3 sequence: CASGGGNYGYTF. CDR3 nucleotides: TGTGCCAGCGGGGGGGGAAACTATGGCTACACCTTC. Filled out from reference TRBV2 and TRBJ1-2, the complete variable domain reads EPEVTQTPSHQVTQMGQEVILRCVPISNHLYFYWYRQILGQKVEFLVSFYNNEISEKSEIFDDQFSVERPDGSNFTLKIRSTKLEDSAMYFCASGGGNYGYTFGSGTRLTVV.

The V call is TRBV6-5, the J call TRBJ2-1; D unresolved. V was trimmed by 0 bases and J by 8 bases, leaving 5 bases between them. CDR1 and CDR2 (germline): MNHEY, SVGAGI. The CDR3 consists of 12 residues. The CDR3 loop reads CASSYSGDEQFF. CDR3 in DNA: TGTGCCAGCAGTTACTCTGGAGATGAGCAGTTCTTC.